Listed below are T cell receptor beta chains from one sample, sequenced in a study of T cells in Graves' hyperthyroidism and ophthalmopathy. TCRdb passed the multiplex PCR reads through MiXCR, listing each CDR3 protein once. Among hundreds of thousands of distinct CDR3 sequences listed, about 19% were seen once. The sequenced material came from blood. Receptor source: a woman between 45 and 60 years old with Graves' hyperthyroidism that later progressed to Graves' ophthalmopathy. CDR3s include the opening cysteine and the closing phenylalanine or tryptophan. A D gene is named only where the DNA matches it firmly. Rows may omit the clone size; those that give it use once, few, many or a size class.

d_gene	v_gene	abundance	j_gene	CDR3nt	CDR3aa
-	TRBV11-3	few	TRBJ1-1	TGTGCCAGCACCCACGCCGGACAGTCGGACACTGAAGCTTTCTTT	CASTHAGQSDTEAFF
TRBD2	TRBV11-2	many	TRBJ2-2	TGTGCCAGCAGCTTTAGCGGGGGGGGCACCGGGGAGCTGTTTTTT	CASSFSGGGTGELFF
-	TRBV28	-	TRBJ2-1	TGTGCCAGCAATAACTACAGGGTTGGTGAGCAGTTCTTC	CASNNYRVGEQFF
-	TRBV3-1	many	TRBJ1-1	TGTGCCAGCAGCCAGGGATGGGCAGGGAACACTGAAGCTTTCTTT	CASSQGWAGNTEAFF
-	TRBV30	many	TRBJ1-1	TGTGCCTGGGGCAGGCGGGTGAACACTGAAGCTTTCTTT	CAWGRRVNTEAFF
TRBD1	TRBV6-1	few	TRBJ1-2	TGTGCCAGCAGCCTACAGGGGGCGTCGAACTATGGCTACACCTTC	CASSLQGASNYGYTF
-	TRBV2	many	TRBJ1-6	TGTGCCAGCAGTGACCCAAGTCACCTTAATTCACCCCTCCACTTT	CASSDPSHLNSPLHF
-	TRBV5-1	few	TRBJ1-2	TGCGCCAGCAGCTTAAGAGACAGACTTTATGGCTACACCTTC	CASSLRDRLYGYTF
TRBD1	TRBV2	-	TRBJ1-2	TGTGCCAGCAGTAAGGACAGGCTCCTCTATGGCTACACCTTC	CASSKDRLLYGYTF
TRBD1	TRBV10-3	few	TRBJ1-1	TGTGCCATCAGAGGGACAGGGTTGAACACTGAAGCTTTCTTT	CAIRGTGLNTEAFF
-	TRBV19	-	TRBJ1-1	TGTGCCAGTAGTATAGAATGGGGGAACACTGAAGCTTTCTTT	CASSIEWGNTEAFF
-	TRBV16	few	TRBJ1-3	TGTGCCAGCAGCCAATCGAGGTTATCTGGAAACACCATATATTTT	CASSQSRLSGNTIYF
-	TRBV20-1	few	TRBJ1-5	TGCAGTGCCGCTATTAGGGCTAGCAATCAGCCCCAGCATTTT	CSAAIRASNQPQHF
-	TRBV7-2	few	TRBJ2-3	TGTGCCAGCAGAACTTTTAGGGGGGGAAGCACAGATACGCAGTATTTT	CASRTFRGGSTDTQYF
-	TRBV19	few	TRBJ1-2	TGTGCCAGTAGTATCGACCCTAGAGTCTATGGCTACACCTTC	CASSIDPRVYGYTF
-	TRBV19	-	TRBJ1-1	TGTGCCAGTAGTATAGACGCAGGGGCGCAGGGAAACACTGAAGCTTTCTTT	CASSIDAGAQGNTEAFF
-	TRBV7-2	many	TRBJ2-3	TGTGCCAGCAGCCCCAGCTGGGAAGATACGCAGTATTTT	CASSPSWEDTQYF
-	TRBV4-1	-	TRBJ2-7	TGCGCCAGCAGAGGACCCGGCAACTACGAGCAGTACTTC	CASRGPGNYEQYF
TRBD2	TRBV28	-	TRBJ2-5	TGTGCCAGCTTTGCAGCGGGGGGGCAAGAGACCCAGTACTTC	CASFAAGGQETQYF
-	TRBV10-2	few	TRBJ1-1	TGCGCCAGCACTTACAGACTGAACACTGAAGCTTTCTTT	CASTYRLNTEAFF
-	TRBV30	few	TRBJ1-1	TGTGCCTGGAGTGTAGTACAGTACACTGAAGCTTTCTTT	CAWSVVQYTEAFF
-	TRBV27	-	TRBJ1-2	TGTGCCAGCAGTCCGATGACCGAGACTAACTATGGCTACACCTTC	CASSPMTETNYGYTF
TRBD1	TRBV20-1	-	TRBJ2-5	TGCAGTGCTTTGGACAGGGGCGGAATGGAGACCCAGTACTTC	CSALDRGGMETQYF
-	TRBV20-1	many	TRBJ1-2	TGCAGTGCTAGATTGTCAGGGAACTATGGCTACACCTTC	CSARLSGNYGYTF
-	TRBV5-1	-	TRBJ1-2	TGCGCCAGCAGCTTGCCGTTCAGCCAAGCTAACTATGGCTACACCTTC	CASSLPFSQANYGYTF
-	TRBV20-1	many	TRBJ2-2	TGCAGTGCTAGAGTAGCGAACACCGGGGAGCTGTTTTTT	CSARVANTGELFF
-	TRBV2	many	TRBJ2-1	TGTGCCAGCAGTTCACAAGACAGGTACAATGAGCAGTTCTTC	CASSSQDRYNEQFF
TRBD1	TRBV5-1	few	TRBJ1-6	TGCGCCAGCAGCCGGGACAGCTATTCACCCCTCCACTTT	CASSRDSYSPLHF
TRBD2	TRBV3-1	many	TRBJ2-3	TGTGCCAGCAGCCAAGATCTGCGCGGGGGAAGAGATACGCAGTATTTT	CASSQDLRGGRDTQYF
-	TRBV12-3/TRBV12-4	many	TRBJ1-2	TGTGCCAGCAGTTTAGGGACCGATAGTCCCTCTAACTATGGCTACACCTTC	CASSLGTDSPSNYGYTF